One sample yielded the 19 T cell receptor beta chains listed below, sequenced in a study of early stage breast cancer tumors. Produced via immunoSEQ multiplex PCR; TCRdb's table is partial and in-frame only. The data hold around 28,000 clones, with more than 80% observed a single time. Material for sequencing was blood. The receptors originated from a person in their sixties or seventies with breast cancer.

The chain uses TRBV19 and TRBJ2-5; tentatively, D is TRBD1 (5 bases). V lost 3 bases, J lost 4 bases, and 9 bases lay in between. This CDR3 spans 13 amino acids. Germline V lookup: CDR1 LNHDA, CDR2 SQIVND (reference sequence). CDR3 DNA: TGTGCCAGTAGTATGGGCAGGGTAGAGACCCAGTACTTC. Amino acids: CASSMGRVETQYF.

The gene calls are TRBV4-1 and TRBJ2-7, with 10 nucleotides matching TRBD1. V shed 0 bases, J shed 6 bases, and the junction held 8 bases outside the gene matches. Germline CDR1 MGHRA, CDR2 YSYEKL. CDR3 size: 16 residues. The CDR3 nucleotides are TGCGCCAGCAGCCAAGATTCGGGACAGGGGACGGGCGAGCAGTACTTC. This codes for CASSQDSGQGTGEQYF.

The chain carries TRBV7-3 and TRBJ1-2; D uncertain. Germline V lookup: CDR1 SGHTA, CDR2 FQGTGA. V lost 0 bases and J 6 bases, leaving 8 bases between the germline ends. The CDR3 is made up of 13 amino acids. The CDR3 nucleotides are TGTGCCAGCAGCTTAACTGGGCCGGATGGCTACACCTTC. Its protein product is CASSLTGPDGYTF.

The chain is built from TRBV7-2 and TRBJ1-1; D is perhaps TRBD1 (5 bases). Per germline, CDR1 SGHTA and CDR2 FQGNSA. The germline V and J ends were trimmed by 5 bases and 1 base, with 11 bases remaining between them. The CDR3 is 14 amino acids. The CDR3 is CASSAGPPNTEAFF. CDR3 coding DNA: TGTGCCAGCAGCGCGGGACCGCCGAACACTGAAGCTTTCTTT. The full variable domain, its missing parts supplied by reference TRBV7-2 and TRBJ1-1, is GAGVSQSPSNKVTEKGKDVELRCDPISGHTALYWYRQSLGQGLEFLIYFQGNSAPDKSGLPSDRFSAERTGGSVSTLTIQRTQQEDSAVYLCASSAGPPNTEAFFGQGTRLTVV.

V gene TRBV5-1 combines with J gene TRBJ1-1; a weak D match, TRBD1 (6 bases). The CDR3 loop spans 15 amino acids. V shed 4 bases and J shed 3 bases, with 16 bases lying between them. Looked up from germline, CDR1 is SGHRS and CDR2 is YFSETQ. In nucleotides, the CDR3 is TGCGCCAGCAGCCCCGGATACGAGGGGGACACTGAAGCTTTCTTT. It yields the protein CASSPGYEGDTEAFF.

The rearrangement uses TRBV11-2 and TRBJ2-7; D is perhaps TRBD1 (5 bases). Between the trimmed V and J ends, which lost 0 bases and 6 bases, there was a span of 21 bases. Germline CDR1 reads SGHAT; CDR2 reads FQNNGV. The CDR3 runs 17 residues. In nucleotides, the CDR3 is TGTGCCAGCAGCTTAGATTCAAGTACCGGCCTTAGGGGCGAGCAGTACTTC. Protein sequence: CASSLDSSTGLRGEQYF.

The rearrangement uses TRBV7-8 and TRBJ2-3; D perhaps matches TRBD1 (6 bases). In germline, CDR1 is SGHVS, CDR2 FQNEAQ. Trimming took 4 bases from V and 8 from J, leaving 16 bases between them. This CDR3 spans 14 amino acids. The DNA of the CDR3 is TGTGCCAGCAGCTGGTCGGGCATAGGGGGTACGCAGTATTTT. This sequence encodes CASSWSGIGGTQYF.

The chain links TRBV9 to TRBJ1-5, with D perhaps matching TRBD1 (5 bases). Germline V lookup: CDR1 SGDLS, CDR2 YYNGEE. Trimming removed 2 bases at V and 0 bases at J, with 6 bases between. This CDR3 contains 14 residues. CDR3 in DNA: TGTGCCAGCAGCGTGACAGCTAGCAATCAGCCCCAGCATTTT. This encodes CASSVTASNQPQHF.

This clone was detected only a few times. V gene TRBV12-5 combines with J gene TRBJ2-3, with TRBD1 matching 7 bases. Germline trimming cut 5 bases from V and 0 bases from J; bases unmatched to any gene: 5. Germline CDR1 and CDR2: LGHNT and FRNRAP. This CDR3 has 15 amino acids. CDR3 DNA sequence: TGTGCTAGTGGTCTGGGACAGACTAGCACAGATACGCAGTATTTT. The encoded protein is CASGLGQTSTDTQYF.

V is TRBV9 and J is TRBJ2-2; the match to TRBD1 covers 8 bases. CDR3 length equals 18 residues. The germline V gene encodes CDR1 SGDLS and CDR2 YYNGEE. V dropped 2 bases and J dropped 5; count of bases not matched to a gene: 14. The CDR3 DNA follows: TGTGCCAGCAGCGTCCCCCCCAGGGGGCCGGGAGAGACCGGGGAGCTGTTTTTT. It is translated as CASSVPPRGPGETGELFF.

The J gene is TRBJ2-5, the V gene TRBV27, with D possibly TRBD2 on 5 matching bases. The CDR3 totals 13 residues. Germline assignment: CDR1 MNHEY and CDR2 SMNVEV (reference sequence). V was clipped by 6 bases and J by 5 bases, with 13 bases between them. The CDR3 DNA reads as TGTGCCAGCAGGGCGGGCCCTTTGGAGACCCAGTACTTC. The encoded protein is CASRAGPLETQYF.

This clone showed up just once. The chain has TRBV19 and TRBJ2-1; 8 nucleotides match TRBD2. This CDR3 spans 15 amino acids. CDR1 and CDR2 (germline): LNHDA, SQIVND (reference sequence). V trimming: 7 bases; J trimming: 7 bases; junction bases outside the gene matches: 12. The chain's CDR3 is CASTKESGRGNEQFF. The CDR3, as DNA: TGTGCCAGTACTAAAGAAAGCGGGAGAGGAAATGAGCAGTTCTTC.

This chain connects TRBV9 to TRBJ2-3; D gene ambiguous. Trimming removed 3 bases at V and 0 bases at J, with 5 bases between. The CDR3 runs to 13 residues. Germline V gene data show CDR1 as SGDLS and CDR2 as YYNGEE. CDR3 bases: TGTGCCAGCAGCGCCCCAAGCACAGATACGCAGTATTTT. It specifies CASSAPSTDTQYF.

V and J are TRBV9 and TRBJ2-1; 7 bases map to TRBD2. Germline loops: CDR1 SGDLS, CDR2 YYNGEE. Trimming removed 2 bases from V and 8 bases from J; junction bases left unmatched: 10. This CDR3 spans 15 amino acids. Written as DNA, the CDR3 is TGTGCCAGCAGCGTGGTGGGTTTTGGGGGGGATGAGCAGTTCTTC. It is translated as CASSVVGFGGDEQFF.

V gene TRBV4-3 combines with J gene TRBJ2-7, with a possible D match to TRBD1 (6 bases). The V end lost 0 bases, the J end lost 4 bases, and 19 bases lay between the germline ends. This CDR3 comprises 17 residues. Germline-derived CDR1 and CDR2 are LGHNA and YSLEER. CDR3 in amino acids: CASSQDSRAGERYEQYF. In DNA, the CDR3 is TGCGCCAGCAGCCAAGATTCTAGGGCAGGGGAAAGGTACGAGCAGTACTTC.

The rearrangement uses TRBV30 and TRBJ1-3, with TRBD1 matching over 7 bases. The CDR3 is 16 amino acids. Germline CDR1 GTSNPN, CDR2 SVGIG (reference sequence). With 1 base clipped from V and 4 bases from J, the junction kept 10 bases outside the gene matches. The CDR3 here is CAWSAPPTGFGNTIYF. The CDR3 nucleotides are TGTGCCTGGAGTGCCCCGCCGACAGGGTTCGGAAACACCATATATTTT.

This chain links TRBV29-1 with TRBJ2-7; 9 bases map to TRBD1. Trimming at V came to 7 bases and at J to 7 bases, leaving 14 bases not matched to a gene. The germline V gene has CDR1 SQVTM and CDR2 ANQGSEA. The CDR3 spans 14 residues. In DNA form, the CDR3 reads TGCAGCGCCCGAAGGGGGACAGGGCTAGGGGAGCAGTACTTC. Translation gives CSARRGTGLGEQYF.

J is TRBJ2-7 and V is TRBV7-2, with TRBD2 matching over 7 bases. CDR1 is SGHTA, CDR2 FQGNSA, per germline. The CDR3 totals 14 residues. The J segment lost 2 bases and the V segment lost 5 bases, leaving 6 bases of the junction unmatched. CDR3 nucleotides: TGTGCCAGCAGCCCTACACTAGCGACCTACGAGCAGTACTTC. Protein sequence: CASSPTLATYEQYF. Full variable domain (missing parts from reference TRBV7-2 and TRBJ2-7): GAGVSQSPSNKVTEKGKDVELRCDPISGHTALYWYRQSLGQGLEFLIYFQGNSAPDKSGLPSDRFSAERTGGSVSTLTIQRTQQEDSAVYLCASSPTLATYEQYFGPGTRLTVT.

V gene TRBV11-2 combines with J gene TRBJ2-7; 10 nucleotides align to TRBD2. Germline V gene data show CDR1 as SGHAT and CDR2 as FQNNGV. The J segment lost 3 bases and the V segment lost 5 bases, leaving 7 bases of the junction unmatched. CDR3 length: 15 residues. The CDR3 sequence is CASSPIGLADYEQYF. Here the CDR3 DNA reads TGTGCCAGCAGCCCGATTGGACTAGCGGACTACGAGCAGTACTTC.